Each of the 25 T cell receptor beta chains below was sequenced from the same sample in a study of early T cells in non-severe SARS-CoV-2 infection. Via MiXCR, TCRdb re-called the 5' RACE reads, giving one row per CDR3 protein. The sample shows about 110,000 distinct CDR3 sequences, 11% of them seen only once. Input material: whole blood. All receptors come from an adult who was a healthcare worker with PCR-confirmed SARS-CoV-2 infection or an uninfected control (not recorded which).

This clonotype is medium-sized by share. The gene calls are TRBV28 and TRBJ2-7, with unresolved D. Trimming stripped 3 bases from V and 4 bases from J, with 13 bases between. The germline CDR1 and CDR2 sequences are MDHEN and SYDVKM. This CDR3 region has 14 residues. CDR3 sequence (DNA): TGTGCCAGCAGTTTGGGATCTCCGCGGTACGAGCAGTACTTC. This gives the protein CASSLGSPRYEQYF.

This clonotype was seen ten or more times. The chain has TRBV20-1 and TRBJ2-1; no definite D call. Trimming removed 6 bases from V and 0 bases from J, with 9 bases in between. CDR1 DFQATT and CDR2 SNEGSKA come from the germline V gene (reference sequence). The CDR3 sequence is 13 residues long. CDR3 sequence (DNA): TGCAGTGCCATGGGAAGCTCCTACAATGAGCAGTTCTTC. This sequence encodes CSAMGSSYNEQFF.

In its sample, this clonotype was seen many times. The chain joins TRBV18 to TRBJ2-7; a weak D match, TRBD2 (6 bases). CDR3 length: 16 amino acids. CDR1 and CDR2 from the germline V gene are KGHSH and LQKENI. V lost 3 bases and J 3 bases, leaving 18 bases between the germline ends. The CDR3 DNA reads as TGTGCCAGCTCACCTTATCCTCCGGGACTCGGCTACGAGCAGTACTTC. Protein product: CASSPYPPGLGYEQYF.

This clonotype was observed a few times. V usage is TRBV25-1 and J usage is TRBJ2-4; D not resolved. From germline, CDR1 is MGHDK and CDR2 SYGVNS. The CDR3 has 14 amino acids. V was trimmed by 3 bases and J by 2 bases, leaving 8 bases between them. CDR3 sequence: CASSDRGPKNIQYF. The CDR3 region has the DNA TGTGCCAGCAGTGATAGAGGCCCCAAAAACATTCAGTACTTC.

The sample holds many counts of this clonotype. The CDR3 region is CASSLVQGIDTQYF. In nucleotides, the CDR3 is TGTGCCAGCAGCTTAGTACAGGGGATAGATACGCAGTATTTT. This rearrangement joins TRBV7-2 to TRBJ2-3; 7 positions match TRBD1. This CDR3 comprises 14 residues. V gave up 1 base and J gave up 5 bases; unmatched junction bases: 3. CDR1 is SGHTA and CDR2 is FQGNSA in the germline V gene.

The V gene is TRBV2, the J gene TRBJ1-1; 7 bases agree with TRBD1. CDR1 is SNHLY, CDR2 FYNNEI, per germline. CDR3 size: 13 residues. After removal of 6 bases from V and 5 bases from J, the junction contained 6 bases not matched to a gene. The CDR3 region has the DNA TGTGCCAGCAGGCCTTCGGACAGGACTGAAGCTTTCTTT. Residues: CASRPSDRTEAFF.

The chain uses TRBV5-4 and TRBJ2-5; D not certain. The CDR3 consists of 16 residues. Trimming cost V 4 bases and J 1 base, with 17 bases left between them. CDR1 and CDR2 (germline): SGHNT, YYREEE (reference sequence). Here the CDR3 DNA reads TGTGCCAGCAGCCCGACTCAGAACACAGCCCAAGAGACCCAGTACTTC. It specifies CASSPTQNTAQETQYF.

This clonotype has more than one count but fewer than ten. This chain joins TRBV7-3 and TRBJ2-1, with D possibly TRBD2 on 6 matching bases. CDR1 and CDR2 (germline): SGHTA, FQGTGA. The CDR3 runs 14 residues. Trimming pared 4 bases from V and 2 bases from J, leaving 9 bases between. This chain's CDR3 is CASSSGLTYNEQFF. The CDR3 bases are TGTGCCAGCAGCTCGGGACTTACCTACAATGAGCAGTTCTTC.

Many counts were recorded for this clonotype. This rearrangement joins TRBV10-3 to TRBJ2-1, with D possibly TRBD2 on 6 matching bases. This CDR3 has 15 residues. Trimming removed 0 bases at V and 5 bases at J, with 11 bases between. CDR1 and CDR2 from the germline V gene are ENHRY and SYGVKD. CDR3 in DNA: TGTGCCATCAGTGAGTCGGGGGGAGGCAACAATGAGCAGTTCTTC. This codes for CAISESGGGNNEQFF.

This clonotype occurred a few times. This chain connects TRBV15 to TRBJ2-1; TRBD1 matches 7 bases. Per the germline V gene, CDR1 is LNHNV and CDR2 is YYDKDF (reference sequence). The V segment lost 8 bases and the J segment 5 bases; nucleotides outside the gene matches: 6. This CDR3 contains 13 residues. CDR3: CATRKGANNEQFF. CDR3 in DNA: TGTGCCACCCGAAAGGGGGCCAACAATGAGCAGTTCTTC.

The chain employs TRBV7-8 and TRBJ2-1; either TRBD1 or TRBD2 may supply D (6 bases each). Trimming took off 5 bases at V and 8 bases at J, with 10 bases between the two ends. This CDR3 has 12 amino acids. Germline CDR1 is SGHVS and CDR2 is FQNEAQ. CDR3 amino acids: CASSPRGDEQFF. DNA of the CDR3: TGTGCCAGCAGCCCTAGGGGGGATGAGCAGTTCTTC.

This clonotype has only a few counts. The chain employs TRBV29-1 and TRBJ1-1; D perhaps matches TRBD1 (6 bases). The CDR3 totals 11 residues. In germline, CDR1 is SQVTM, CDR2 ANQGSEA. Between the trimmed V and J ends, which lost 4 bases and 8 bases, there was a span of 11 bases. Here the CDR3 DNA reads TGCAGCGTTGGTGGGGGCGGGGAAGCTTTCTTT. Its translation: CSVGGGGEAFF.

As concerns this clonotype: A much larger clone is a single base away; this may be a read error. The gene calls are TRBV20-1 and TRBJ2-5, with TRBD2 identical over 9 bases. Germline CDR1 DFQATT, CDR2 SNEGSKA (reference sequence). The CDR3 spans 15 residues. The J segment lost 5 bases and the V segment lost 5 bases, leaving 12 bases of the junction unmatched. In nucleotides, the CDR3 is TGCAGTGCTCCCACTAGCGGGTGCATTGATGAGACCCAGTACTTC. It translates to CSAPTSGCIDETQYF.

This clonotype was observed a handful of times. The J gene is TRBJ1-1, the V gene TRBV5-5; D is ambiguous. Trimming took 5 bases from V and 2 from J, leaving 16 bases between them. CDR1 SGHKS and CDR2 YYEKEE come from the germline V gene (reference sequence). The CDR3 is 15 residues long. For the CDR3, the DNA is TGTGCCAGCAGGTTCGACCGTCTGTCCAACACTGAAGCTTTCTTT. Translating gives CASRFDRLSNTEAFF.

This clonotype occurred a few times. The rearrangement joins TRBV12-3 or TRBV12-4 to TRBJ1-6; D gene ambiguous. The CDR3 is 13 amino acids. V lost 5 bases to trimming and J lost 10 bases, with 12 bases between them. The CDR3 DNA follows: TGTGCCAGCAGTCCCAACGACGAATCACCCCTCCACTTT. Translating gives CASSPNDESPLHF.

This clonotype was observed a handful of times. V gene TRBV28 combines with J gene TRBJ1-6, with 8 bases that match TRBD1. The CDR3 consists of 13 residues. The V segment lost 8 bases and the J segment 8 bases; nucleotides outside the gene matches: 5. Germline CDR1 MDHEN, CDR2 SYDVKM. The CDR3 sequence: CASADRGDSPLHF. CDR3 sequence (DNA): TGTGCCAGCGCCGACAGGGGTGATTCACCCCTCCACTTT.

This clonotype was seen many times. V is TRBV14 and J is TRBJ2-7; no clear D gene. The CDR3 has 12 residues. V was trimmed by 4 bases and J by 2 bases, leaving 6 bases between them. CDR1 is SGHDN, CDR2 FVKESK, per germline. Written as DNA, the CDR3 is TGTGCCAGCAGCCCCGGACCCTACGAGCAGTACTTC. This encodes CASSPGPYEQYF.

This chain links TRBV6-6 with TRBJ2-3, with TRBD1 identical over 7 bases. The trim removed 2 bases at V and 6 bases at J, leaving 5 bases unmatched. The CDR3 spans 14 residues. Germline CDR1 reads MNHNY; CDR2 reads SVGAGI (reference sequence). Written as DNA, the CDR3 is TGTGCCAGCAGTTACCTTCGGACAGGCGATACGCAGTATTTT. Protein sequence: CASSYLRTGDTQYF.

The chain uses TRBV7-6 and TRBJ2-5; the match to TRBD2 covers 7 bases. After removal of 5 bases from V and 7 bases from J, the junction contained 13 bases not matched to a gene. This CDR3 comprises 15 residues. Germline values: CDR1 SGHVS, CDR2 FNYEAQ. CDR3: CASSPRQGQRGTQYF. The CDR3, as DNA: TGTGCCAGCAGCCCCCGGCAGGGTCAGCGGGGGACCCAGTACTTC. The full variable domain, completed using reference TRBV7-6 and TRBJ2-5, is GAGVSQSPRYKVTKRGQDVALRCDPISGHVSLYWYRQALGQGPEFLTYFNYEAQQDKSGLPNDRFSAERPEGSISTLTIQRTEQRDSAMYRCASSPRQGQRGTQYFGPGTRLLVL.

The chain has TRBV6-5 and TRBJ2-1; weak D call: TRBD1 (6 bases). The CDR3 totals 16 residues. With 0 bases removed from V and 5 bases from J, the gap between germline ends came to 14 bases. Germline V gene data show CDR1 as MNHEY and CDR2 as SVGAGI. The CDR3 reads CASSYSGGPHHNEQFF. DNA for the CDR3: TGTGCCAGCAGTTACTCTGGGGGCCCCCACCACAATGAGCAGTTCTTC.

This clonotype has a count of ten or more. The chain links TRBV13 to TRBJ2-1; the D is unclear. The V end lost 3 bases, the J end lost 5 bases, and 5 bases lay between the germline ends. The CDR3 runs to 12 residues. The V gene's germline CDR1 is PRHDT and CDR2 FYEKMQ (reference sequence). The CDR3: CASSFGDNEQFF. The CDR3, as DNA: TGTGCCAGCAGCTTTGGGGACAATGAGCAGTTCTTC.

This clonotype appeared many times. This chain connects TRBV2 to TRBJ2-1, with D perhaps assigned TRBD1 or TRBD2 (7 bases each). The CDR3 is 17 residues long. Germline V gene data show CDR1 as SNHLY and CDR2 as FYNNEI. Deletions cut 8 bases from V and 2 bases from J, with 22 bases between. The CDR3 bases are TGTGCCAGCGGGGGGGCCGTCGGGGACAGCCCCTACAATGAGCAGTTCTTC. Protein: CASGGAVGDSPYNEQFF. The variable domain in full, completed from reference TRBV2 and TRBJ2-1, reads EPEVTQTPSHQVTQMGQEVILRCVPISNHLYFYWYRQILGQKVEFLVSFYNNEISEKSEIFDDQFSVERPDGSNFTLKIRSTKLEDSAMYFCASGGAVGDSPYNEQFFGPGTRLTVL.

CDR3 loop: CASSPKWTRGYTF. CDR3 nucleotide sequence: TGTGCCAGCAGCCCTAAATGGACTCGAGGCTACACCTTC. V gene TRBV28 combines with J gene TRBJ1-2; D is ambiguous. The germline V gene has CDR1 MDHEN and CDR2 SYDVKM. The CDR3 consists of 13 residues. V lost 6 bases to trimming and J lost 8 bases, with 16 bases between them.

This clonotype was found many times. CDR3 sequence reads: CASSRRDPGDYNEQFF. Here the CDR3 DNA reads TGTGCCAGCAGCCGTAGGGACCCCGGAGACTACAATGAGCAGTTCTTC. The chain has TRBV5-4 and TRBJ2-1; D may correspond to TRBD1 or TRBD2 (5 bases each). Germline CDR1 SGHNT, CDR2 YYREEE (reference sequence). Trimming removed 4 bases at V and 3 bases at J, with 17 bases between. The CDR3 runs 16 residues. Using reference TRBV5-4 and TRBJ2-1 for the parts outside the CDR3, the full variable domain is ETGVTQSPTHLIKTRGQQVTLRCSSQSGHNTVSWYQQALGQGPQFIFQYYREEENGRGNFPPRFSGLQFPNYSSELNVNALELDDSALYLCASSRRDPGDYNEQFFGPGTRLTVL.

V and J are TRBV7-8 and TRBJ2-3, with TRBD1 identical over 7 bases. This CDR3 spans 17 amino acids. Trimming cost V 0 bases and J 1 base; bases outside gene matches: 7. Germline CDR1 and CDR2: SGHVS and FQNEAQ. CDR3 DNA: TGTGCCAGCAGCTTAGCCCTACAGGGGTCGGGCACAGATACGCAGTATTTT. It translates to CASSLALQGSGTDTQYF.